The 2 T cell receptor beta chains given below trace back to one sample, sequenced in a study of blood T cell repertoires in COVID-19 (dated by TCRdb to 2018 to 2020). Library creation used the immunoSEQ multiplex PCR assay. This immuneACCESS table, as held by TCRdb, lists in-frame sequences with V and J called but not all clones. Of the missing ones, under half trace to an unresolved V gene in checked studies; the others have no known cause. The sample records about 100,000 clones, 80% of which are singletons. The ten largest account for 9% to 14% of the sample. Sequencing input: peripheral blood. The receptors here all came from a woman between 65 and 79 years old with acute or convalescent COVID-19.

This clone came up once. This chain's CDR3 is CASSLLGGYGYTF. Here the CDR3 DNA reads TGTGCCAGCAGTTTATTGGGGGGCTATGGCTACACCTTC. This chain joins TRBV12-3 or TRBV12-4 and TRBJ1-2; D may be TRBD1 (5 bases). The CDR3 is made up of 13 amino acids. The germline V and J ends were trimmed by 2 bases and 4 bases, with 8 bases remaining between them.

This chain joins TRBV11-2 and TRBJ1-2, with 8 positions matching TRBD1. Germline V lookup: CDR1 SGHAT, CDR2 FQNNGV. V gave up 7 bases and J gave up 8 bases; unmatched junction bases: 12. This CDR3 comprises 14 residues. The CDR3 reads CASTIQIQGDGYTF. The CDR3 DNA is TGTGCCAGCACCATACAGATACAGGGGGACGGCTACACCTTC.